This T cell receptor (beta chain) originates from a study of human T cells and chemical hapten exposure. Across the study: TCR yields per sample varied, mainly owing to small pooled library volume differences. Study-level points and caveats: Controls had significantly fewer large CDR3 similarity clusters than were formed by expanded TCRs.

The junction had 13 bases not matched to a gene; V was cut back by 6 bases and J by 3 bases. Germline V gene data show CDR1 as MNHNS and CDR2 as SASEGT. The CDR3 spans 16 residues. Each CDR3 protein gets one entry after TCRdb re-called the RACE reads with MiXCR. The data show around 380,000 distinct CDR3 sequences, with roughly 4.8% seen just once and 2% to 2.5% held by the top ten. This clonotype was recorded at least ten times. Antigen unknown. The time point was: patch test 1, 2 weeks after DPC sensitization. Regarding treatment: therapeutic diphenylcyclopropenone sensitization with weekly scalp DPC. Alopecia patients between 18 and 70 years old and suitable for DPC were used as donors.

The chain is built from TRBV6-1 and TRBJ2-7, with 8 bases that match TRBD2. The sample was whole blood, taken in connection with sensitization to the hapten diphenylcyclopropenone (DPC). The source is a woman aged 45-65 years with alopecia areata. Some clones in this sample may be carry-over from other donors' samples. The CDR3 DNA follows: TGTGCCAGCAGAGCCCCGGGGGGGGCTGCGGACTACGAGCAGTACTTC. Encoded protein: CASRAPGGAADYEQYF.